These 10 T cell receptor beta chains came from one sample sequenced in a study of blood T cell repertoires in COVID-19 (dated by TCRdb to 2018 to 2021). Library preparation used the immunoSEQ multiplex PCR assay. Held by TCRdb, this immuneACCESS table contains in-frame sequences only and omits some clones. Under half of the omission traces to an unresolved V gene where checked; the cause of the rest is unknown. The sample profile shows some 240,000 clones; roughly four fifths of them were found once. The leading ten clones occupy roughly 5.1% of the sample. Sequenced input: peripheral blood. Receptors were obtained from a woman in her seventies with COVID-19, enrolled during active disease.

This clone was seen more than once but under ten times. The V and J genes are TRBV4-1 and TRBJ2-7, with 13 bases matching TRBD2. Trimming removed 2 bases from V and 2 bases from J; junction bases left unmatched: 18. The CDR3 extends over 21 amino acids. Germline V gives CDR1 MGHRA, CDR2 YSYEKL. The CDR3 is CASSQSSSTSGRIGPAYEQYF. Here the CDR3 DNA reads TGCGCCAGCAGCCAATCCTCCTCGACTAGCGGGAGGATTGGGCCAGCCTACGAGCAGTACTTC.

The rearrangement links TRBV19 to TRBJ2-7, with D hard to call. Trimming cost V 3 bases and J 6 bases, with 15 bases left between them. This CDR3 region has 14 residues. Germline V gives CDR1 LNHDA, CDR2 SQIVND (reference sequence). This CDR3 is CASSINSQAGEQYF. The CDR3 DNA follows: TGTGCCAGTAGTATCAACAGCCAGGCTGGCGAGCAGTACTTC.

The chain has TRBV2 and TRBJ1-6, with 7 bases aligning to TRBD1. The CDR3 runs 14 residues. CDR1 is SNHLY, CDR2 FYNNEI, per germline. V gave up 7 bases and J gave up 8 bases; unmatched junction bases: 8. The CDR3 bases are TGTGCCAGCACGGTGGGACAGACTTATTCACCCCTCCACTTT. This translates into CASTVGQTYSPLHF.

The chain couples TRBV29-1 to TRBJ2-1; 12 positions agree with TRBD2. The CDR3 consists of 14 residues. The junction had 5 bases not matched to a gene; V was cut back by 7 bases and J by 4 bases. Per germline, CDR1 SQVTM and CDR2 ANQGSEA. The CDR3 sequence is CSGYGTSGYNEQFF. The CDR3 coding sequence is TGCAGCGGTTACGGGACTAGCGGGTACAATGAGCAGTTCTTC.

The chain combines TRBV6-5 with TRBJ1-3; 8 bases fit TRBD1. Trimming removed 4 bases from V and 4 bases from J; junction bases left unmatched: 3. The germline V gene encodes CDR1 MNHEY and CDR2 SVGAGI. The CDR3 loop spans 14 amino acids. The CDR3 is CASSLQGDGNTIYF. The CDR3, as DNA: TGTGCCAGCAGTTTACAGGGGGACGGAAACACCATATATTTT.

This chain links TRBV27 with TRBJ1-1; a weak D match, TRBD1 (6 bases). The CDR3 spans 13 residues. With 7 bases removed from V and 7 bases from J, the gap between germline ends came to 16 bases. In germline, CDR1 is MNHEY, CDR2 SMNVEV (reference sequence). CDR3 region: CASIQMGGHEAFF. The CDR3 nucleotides are TGTGCCAGCATCCAGATGGGGGGGCATGAAGCTTTCTTT.

The genes are TRBV11-2 and TRBJ1-1; weak D call: TRBD1 (5 bases). The CDR3 covers 17 residues. Germline V gene sequence: CDR1 SGHAT, CDR2 FQNNGV. Trimming took off 0 bases at V and 4 bases at J, with 18 bases between the two ends. CDR3 in DNA: TGTGCCAGCAGCTTAGAACCAGGGAGGATGAAGGGCACTGAAGCTTTCTTT. Its protein product is CASSLEPGRMKGTEAFF.

The chain links TRBV3-1 (or the pseudogene TRBV3-2) to TRBJ1-1; no clear D. The CDR3 sequence is 12 residues long. Germline assignment: CDR1 LGHDT and CDR2 YNNKEL (reference sequence). V lost 1 base and J lost 7, with 7 bases in between. CDR3 protein: CASSQGQIEAFF. CDR3 nucleotides: TGTGCCAGCAGCCAAGGGCAGATTGAAGCTTTCTTT.

The J gene is TRBJ1-6, the V gene TRBV5-1, with 8 bases identical to TRBD1. CDR1 SGHRS and CDR2 YFSETQ come from the germline V gene. Trimming took 1 base from V and 9 from J; bases not matched to a gene: 15. The CDR3 runs to 18 residues. The CDR3 loop reads CASSLSWTGSLIASPLHF. Written as DNA, the CDR3 is TGCGCCAGCAGCTTGTCCTGGACAGGGTCACTTATCGCTTCACCCCTCCACTTT.

This clone was detected once. This rearrangement joins TRBV25-1 to TRBJ1-2, with D possibly being TRBD1 (5 bases). Germline lookup yields CDR1 MGHDK and CDR2 SYGVNS. CDR3 length equals 15 residues. Trimming cost V 5 bases and J 2 bases, with 15 bases left between them. The CDR3 reads CASSTTTVGNYGYTF. The DNA for the CDR3 is TGTGCCAGCAGTACCACGACAGTCGGAAACTATGGCTACACCTTC.